This T cell receptor beta chain was found in a study of metastatic and nonmetastatic thyroid tumors. Study information: It was across blood and tumor or nodule tissue from malignant and benign thyroid patients that repertoires were compared. Study-wide points: Patients with malignant thyroid tumors reportedly had significantly higher TCR beta diversity than those with benign nodules, in blood and tumor.

This clone was seen many times. What it binds is not known. This CDR3 is built from 15 residues. Unmatched junction bases numbered 9, after V lost 1 base and J lost 4 bases. The V gene's germline CDR1 is DFQATT and CDR2 SNEGSKA (reference sequence). There were no patients who had received any treatment before thyroid surgery. TCRdb redid the clone calls on the PCR reads using MiXCR. The profile shows some 24,000 clones, about 21% of them singletons. The sequence came from a male donor with papillary thyroid cancer or a benign thyroid nodule (not recorded which). Some clones in this sample may be carry-over from other donors' samples. The chain links TRBV20-1 to TRBJ2-5; TRBD2 matches at 7 bases. Sequences were obtained from blood. The CDR3 nucleotides are TGCAGTGCTAGAGGGTCTAGCGGAGGACGAGAGACCCAGTACTTC. It translates to CSARGSSGGRETQYF.